This T cell receptor (beta chain) was captured in a study of T-cell memory formation after mild COVID-19. Constant-segment primers served in 5'RACE that generated TCR alpha and TCR beta cDNA libraries bearing sample barcodes and UMIs. TCRdb itself ran the 5' RACE reads through MiXCR, one entry per CDR3 protein. The table includes around 420,000 distinct CDR3 sequences, approximately 24% detected once. V shed 7 bases, J shed 9 bases, and the junction held 7 bases outside the gene matches. Germline lookup yields CDR1 MNHEY and CDR2 SVGAGI. The CDR3 covers 14 residues. As to this clonotype: No antigen is known for it.

Whole-study results and caveats: CD4+ clones that contracted lay mainly in CM and EM; CD8+ ones lay in EMRA. Day 15 to 85 contractors were CD4/CD8 balanced; later expanders leaned CD4+.

The chain employs TRBV6-5 and TRBJ2-1; 12 nucleotides align to TRBD2. The TCR sequence derives from an adult woman who had mild COVID-19 (a few samples of this study predate the infection). Cell type and time point are not known. The sample was PBMCs or a T cell subset sorted from them (not recorded which). The CDR3 DNA reads TGTGCCAGCACTAGCGGGGGGGGCCGTGGTGAGCAGTTCTTC. Translated, it gives CASTSGGGRGEQFF.